Listed here are 22 T cell receptor beta chains from one sample, sequenced in a study of blood T cell repertoires in COVID-19. Assay used: immunoSEQ multiplex PCR; TCRdb lists only in-frame clones, some missing. The repertoire has around 80,000 clones, about 87% of them found once; the top ten carry 8.5% to 9.5%. Sequencing was done on a sample of peripheral blood. The receptors come from a human donor in a cohort sampled during active COVID-19.

V and J are TRBV4-1 and TRBJ2-5; the match to TRBD1 covers 11 bases. There are 16 residues in the CDR3. Germline V gives CDR1 MGHRA, CDR2 YSYEKL. Trimming at V came to 1 base and at J to 7 bases, leaving 8 bases not matched to a gene. Written as DNA, the CDR3 is TGCGCCAGCAGCCAAGTCCGCGGGACAGGGGGTCGGACCCAGTACTTC. Amino acid sequence: CASSQVRGTGGRTQYF.

The rearrangement joins TRBV3-1 (or the pseudogene TRBV3-2) to TRBJ2-7; 8 positions match TRBD2. V shed 0 bases and J 6 bases; nucleotides not matched to a gene: 4. The CDR3 is 14 amino acids. CDR1 and CDR2 (germline): LGHDT, YNNKEL (reference sequence). Here the CDR3 reads CASSQDSGGFEQYF. CDR3 DNA: TGTGCCAGCAGCCAAGATTCGGGGGGGTTCGAGCAGTACTTC.

The J gene is TRBJ1-5, the V gene TRBV4-1, with 7 bases aligning to TRBD1. Germline CDR1 and CDR2: MGHRA and YSYEKL. This CDR3 comprises 15 residues. Trimming took 5 bases from V and 0 from J; bases not matched to a gene: 4. The CDR3 region has the DNA TGCGCCAGCAGCATAGGGACAGATAGCAATCAGCCCCAGCATTTT. Translated, it gives CASSIGTDSNQPQHF.

Written as DNA, the CDR3 is TGCGCCAGCCAGGAAGGGAGAACTGCGAAAGCTTTCTTT. Amino acids: CASQEGRTAKAFF. V is TRBV5-1 and J is TRBJ1-1; D remains ambiguous. From germline, CDR1 is SGHRS and CDR2 YFSETQ. V gave up 7 bases and J gave up 9 bases, with 19 bases separating them. The length of the CDR3 is 13 residues.

J is TRBJ1-2 and V is TRBV5-1; D ambiguous. The V end lost 1 base, the J end lost 8 bases, and 9 bases lay between the germline ends. CDR3 length: 12 residues. Germline CDR1 is SGHRS and CDR2 is YFSETQ. The CDR3 reads CASSLSGVGYTF. For the CDR3, the DNA is TGCGCCAGCAGCTTGAGCGGTGTAGGCTACACCTTC.

The CDR3, as DNA: TGCGCCAGCCGCCGGGACAGCAACTACGAGCAGTACTTC. It yields the protein CASRRDSNYEQYF. This rearrangement joins TRBV5-1 to TRBJ2-7, with 7 bases lining up with TRBD1. V lost 7 bases, J lost 3 bases, and 7 bases stayed unmatched. The CDR3 is 13 amino acids. Looked up from germline, CDR1 is SGHRS and CDR2 is YFSETQ.

The chain carries TRBV6-2 or TRBV6-3 and TRBJ1-5, with 9 bases fitting TRBD1. Germline V CDR1 and CDR2: MNHEY, SVGEGT. This CDR3 contains 14 residues. The V gene end was trimmed by 2 bases and the J gene end by 5 bases; junction bases not matched to a gene: 1. The CDR3 DNA sequence: TGTGCCAGCAGTTACGGGACAGGGCATCAGCCCCAGCATTTT. It codes for CASSYGTGHQPQHF.

This rearrangement joins TRBV5-4 to TRBJ2-3; D remains unclear. V lost 1 base to trimming and J lost 1 base, with 10 bases between them. The CDR3 is 15 amino acids. The germline V gene encodes CDR1 SGHNT and CDR2 YYREEE (reference sequence). CDR3 sequence: CASSLFSGRTDTQYF. The CDR3 nucleotides read TGTGCCAGCAGCTTGTTTTCAGGTCGCACAGATACGCAGTATTTT.

CDR3 region: CSASSTSGRAFQPEQFF. DNA of the CDR3: TGCAGTGCTAGTTCAACTAGCGGGAGGGCCTTTCAACCTGAGCAGTTCTTC. The genes are TRBV20-1 and TRBJ2-1, with 13 nucleotides matching TRBD2. This CDR3 spans 17 amino acids. CDR1 is DFQATT, CDR2 SNEGSKA, per germline (reference sequence). Losses at the gene ends were 3 bases for V and 9 bases for J; bases not matched to a gene: 14.

V gene TRBV15 combines with J gene TRBJ2-5; D is possibly TRBD1 (5 bases). The CDR3 is 15 amino acids. The germline V gene encodes CDR1 LNHNV and CDR2 YYDKDF (reference sequence). Trimming took 5 bases from V and 4 from J, leaving 17 bases between them. CDR3: CATSPLAGHAETQYF. The DNA of the CDR3 is TGTGCCACCAGCCCCCTGGCAGGGCATGCAGAGACCCAGTACTTC. The whole variable domain, remainder taken from reference TRBV15 and TRBJ2-5, is DAMVIQNPRYQVTQFGKPVTLSCSQTLNHNVMYWYQQKSSQAPKLLFHYYDKDFNNEADTPDNFQSRRPNTSFCFLDIRSPGLGDTAMYLCATSPLAGHAETQYFGPGTRLLVL.

This chain links TRBV21-1 with TRBJ1-5; TRBD1 reflects the table's D call only, with no check against the DNA. TRBV21-1 counts as a pseudogene. The CDR3 length is 16 residues. The CDR3 reads CASSKATAKINQPQHF. CDR3 DNA: TGTGCCAGCAGCAAAGCGACAGCCAAAATCAATCAGCCCCAGCATTTT.

This rearrangement joins TRBV3-1 (or the pseudogene TRBV3-2) to TRBJ1-1; TRBD1 matches at 7 bases. CDR1 is LGHDT and CDR2 is YNNKEL in the germline V gene (reference sequence). V lost 4 bases to trimming and J lost 7 bases; unmatched junction nucleotides: 9. The CDR3 is made up of 14 amino acids. In DNA, the CDR3 is TGTGCCAGCAGCCCCACGACAGGGTGGGGTGAAGCTTTCTTT. Amino acids: CASSPTTGWGEAFF.

V is TRBV24-1 and J is TRBJ1-5; D not resolved. With 5 bases removed from V and 1 base from J, the gap between germline ends came to 11 bases. The CDR3 totals 15 residues. The germline CDR1 and CDR2 sequences are KGHDR and SFDVKD. Here the CDR3 DNA reads TGTGCCACCAGTGGCGAGGGCTTGAGCAATCAGCCCCAGCATTTT. This translates into CATSGEGLSNQPQHF.

V is TRBV3-1 (or the pseudogene TRBV3-2) and J is TRBJ1-3; D is perhaps TRBD1 (6 bases). There are 15 residues in the CDR3. Deletions cut 1 base from V and 4 bases from J, with 11 bases between. Germline loops: CDR1 LGHDT, CDR2 YNNKEL (reference sequence). CDR3 nucleotide sequence: TGTGCCAGCAGCCAAGCCACAGGGCTGGGAAACACCATATATTTT. It codes for CASSQATGLGNTIYF.

The chain is built from TRBV6-5 and TRBJ2-1; perhaps TRBD2 as D (6 bases). The CDR3 runs to 14 residues. The V gene lost 6 bases and the J gene lost 0 bases, with 9 bases spanning the gap. CDR1 is MNHEY, CDR2 SVGAGI, per germline. CDR3 amino acids: CASRGLSSYNEQFF. DNA for the CDR3: TGTGCCAGCAGGGGACTCAGCTCCTACAATGAGCAGTTCTTC.

The V gene is TRBV20-1, the J gene TRBJ2-1; D perhaps matches TRBD1 (5 bases). Trimming removed 2 bases at V and 9 bases at J, with 8 bases between. This CDR3 is built from 11 residues. Germline CDR1 is DFQATT and CDR2 is SNEGSKA (reference sequence). The CDR3 DNA reads TGCAGTGCTAGAACCCAGGGTGAGCAGTTCTTC. Translated, it gives CSARTQGEQFF.

The J gene is TRBJ1-2, the V gene TRBV27; 7 nucleotides agree with TRBD1. Per the germline V gene, CDR1 is MNHEY and CDR2 is SMNVEV (reference sequence). With 5 bases clipped from V and 5 bases from J, the junction kept 11 bases outside the gene matches. The CDR3 spans 15 residues. CDR3 nucleotides: TGTGCCAGCAGTCCGCGGGACAGCCTAAATTATGGCTACACCTTC. This gives the protein CASSPRDSLNYGYTF.

This chain links TRBV27 with TRBJ2-7; 8 bases line up with TRBD1. The CDR3 spans 15 residues. J lost 1 base, V lost 1 base, and 3 bases had no gene match. Germline CDR1 and CDR2: MNHEY and SMNVEV (reference sequence). In DNA form, the CDR3 reads TGTGCCAGCAGTTTATTGGGACAGGAGTCCTACGAGCAGTACTTC. Protein: CASSLLGQESYEQYF.

The chain recombines TRBV9 with TRBJ1-6, with no clear D. Germline CDR1 reads SGDLS; CDR2 reads YYNGEE. The length of the CDR3 is 14 residues. The V end was cut by 3 bases, the J end by 7 bases, with 11 bases between. The DNA of the CDR3 is TGTGCCAGCAGCGAGGATGGGAGGAATTCACCCCTCCACTTT. Residues: CASSEDGRNSPLHF.

This chain links TRBV6-5 with TRBJ1-1; D is uncertain. Germline assignment: CDR1 MNHEY and CDR2 SVGAGI. The CDR3 is 12 amino acids. V lost 6 bases to trimming and J lost 0 bases, with 5 bases between them. This CDR3 reads CASSEMNTEAFF. In DNA form, the CDR3 reads TGTGCCAGCAGCGAGATGAACACTGAAGCTTTCTTT.

The chain joins TRBV27 to TRBJ2-1, with TRBD1 matching over 9 bases. The CDR3 contains 15 residues. The germline CDR1 and CDR2 sequences are MNHEY and SMNVEV (reference sequence). The V and J ends lost 3 bases and 6 bases, in that order; junction bases with no gene match: 6. The CDR3 is CASSFRDREINEQFF. CDR3 coding DNA: TGTGCCAGCAGTTTTAGGGACAGGGAAATCAATGAGCAGTTCTTC.

The chain joins TRBV28 to TRBJ2-7, with 8 bases aligning to TRBD1. The CDR3 extends over 13 amino acids. Germline V gene data show CDR1 as MDHEN and CDR2 as SYDVKM. J gave up 6 bases and V 6 bases, and 7 bases lay outside the gene matches. CDR3 bases: TGTGCCAGCAGAGCTACGACAGGGGTCGAGCAGTACTTC. Encoded protein: CASRATTGVEQYF.